What follows is one T cell receptor (beta chain) and its context. The antigen remains undetermined. Other DNA sequences in this sample translate to the same CDR3. Primers: 60 Vbeta forward and 13 Jbeta reverse. The assay was immunoSEQ multiplex PCR, and TCRdb's table has in-frame clones only and misses some. The sample totals 50,000 to 70,000 clones. This sample was taken from a study of cytomegalovirus exposure and HLA in healthy donors. Study-level results: It was in a later analysis that TCR association rates were seen to vary by HLA locus, highest for DRB1 and lowest for HLA-C. The presence/absence work took it that sequencing depth was about the same across donors.

Germline loops: CDR1 SGHRS, CDR2 YFSETQ. J gave up 7 bases and V 5 bases, and 3 bases lay outside the gene matches. This CDR3 region has 13 residues. The chain links TRBV5-1 to TRBJ2-1; 10 bases match TRBD1. The TCR originated in a woman under 30 in good health and CMV-seronegative. Sequences were obtained from PBMCs. The CDR3, as DNA: TGCGCCAGCAGTTGGACAGGGGGTAATGAGCAGTTCTTC. It encodes CASSWTGGNEQFF.